This TCR beta chain was identified in a study of blood T cell repertoires in COVID-19. As for the study in general: The United States, Italy and Spain supplied acute and convalescent COVID-19 samples. Nucleic acid was either cDNA or gDNA, and it came from T cells, B-cell-depleted T cells, or PBMCs.

Original analysis: Estimated nucleated cell counts came from reference gene primer amplification. Sequencing was performed with immunoSEQ multiplex PCR; in TCRdb, only in-frame clones are kept and a portion is missing. The V and J calls and clone size were taken over from that table, and D and trimming were inferred from the DNA. The data contain about 240,000 clones, 88% of them seen just once; the ten biggest clones take up around 0.99%. CDR1 and CDR2 (germline): SEHNR, FQNEAQ (reference sequence). V was pared by 6 bases and J by 10 bases, with 16 bases between. The CDR3 spans 13 residues. The TCR comes from a middle-aged woman who had recovered from COVID-19. J is TRBJ2-1 and V is TRBV7-9; perhaps TRBD2 as D (6 bases). Sequenced material: peripheral blood. The CDR3 sequence is CASSWGGTGEQFF. CDR3 nucleotide sequence: TGTGCCAGCAGTTGGGGCGGGACGGGGGAGCAGTTCTTC.